This T cell receptor (beta chain) was found in a study of T cell responses to AZD1222 COVID-19 vaccine. The study, taken as a whole, reports: Clonal diversity may have been underestimated in mostly white British donors. Baseline serostatus was positive in only six AZD1222 recipients. Increased Spike-specific TCR breadth and depth were observed after two AZD1222 doses. Regions 160-218 and 743-854 dominated among vaccine-associated CD4 TCRs spanning spike.

The method was immunoSEQ multiplex PCR; TCRdb's version includes in-frame clones alone and lacks a portion of them. The sample lists 50,000 or so clones; 70% to 90% were seen once. A note on this clone: Its antigen is unidentified.

Germline lookup yields CDR1 SNHLY and CDR2 FYNNEI. This CDR3 has 16 residues. Trimming cost V 2 bases and J 2 bases, with 13 bases left between them. The sample in question was peripheral blood, obtained 28 days after the second AZD1222 dose. The clonotype originates from an adult who received the AZD1222 COVID-19 vaccine. The gene calls are TRBV2 and TRBJ1-3; possibly TRBD1 for D (5 bases). As DNA, the CDR3 is TGTGCCAGCAGTGAATCGGAGGGGCGCGCTGGAAACACCATATATTTT. As protein: CASSESEGRAGNTIYF.